This record looks at one T cell receptor (beta chain) sequence and its context. Using immunoSEQ multiplex PCR, the repertoire was profiled, and TCRdb retains in-frame clones only, with some absent. Of approximately 11,000 clones in the sample, approximately 93% are singletons; the top ten hold approximately 3.6%. The sample is drawn from a study of graft-versus-host responses after intestinal transplantation. Time point given: postoperative day 105 after intestinal transplantation (dayNNNN = postoperative day). The CDR3 loop spans 13 amino acids. Looked up from germline, CDR1 is MGHRA and CDR2 is YSYEKL. Between the trimmed V and J ends, which lost 0 bases and 6 bases, there was a span of 5 bases.

The origin of this receptor is a human patient who received an intestinal transplant, so some T cells may come from the graft donor. The sample in question was PBMCs, obtained 105 days after intestinal transplantation. The chain couples TRBV4-1 to TRBJ1-4; D not resolved. CDR3 sequence (DNA): TGCGCCAGCAGCCAAGATAGGTATGAAAAACTGTTTTTT. This codes for CASSQDRYEKLFF.